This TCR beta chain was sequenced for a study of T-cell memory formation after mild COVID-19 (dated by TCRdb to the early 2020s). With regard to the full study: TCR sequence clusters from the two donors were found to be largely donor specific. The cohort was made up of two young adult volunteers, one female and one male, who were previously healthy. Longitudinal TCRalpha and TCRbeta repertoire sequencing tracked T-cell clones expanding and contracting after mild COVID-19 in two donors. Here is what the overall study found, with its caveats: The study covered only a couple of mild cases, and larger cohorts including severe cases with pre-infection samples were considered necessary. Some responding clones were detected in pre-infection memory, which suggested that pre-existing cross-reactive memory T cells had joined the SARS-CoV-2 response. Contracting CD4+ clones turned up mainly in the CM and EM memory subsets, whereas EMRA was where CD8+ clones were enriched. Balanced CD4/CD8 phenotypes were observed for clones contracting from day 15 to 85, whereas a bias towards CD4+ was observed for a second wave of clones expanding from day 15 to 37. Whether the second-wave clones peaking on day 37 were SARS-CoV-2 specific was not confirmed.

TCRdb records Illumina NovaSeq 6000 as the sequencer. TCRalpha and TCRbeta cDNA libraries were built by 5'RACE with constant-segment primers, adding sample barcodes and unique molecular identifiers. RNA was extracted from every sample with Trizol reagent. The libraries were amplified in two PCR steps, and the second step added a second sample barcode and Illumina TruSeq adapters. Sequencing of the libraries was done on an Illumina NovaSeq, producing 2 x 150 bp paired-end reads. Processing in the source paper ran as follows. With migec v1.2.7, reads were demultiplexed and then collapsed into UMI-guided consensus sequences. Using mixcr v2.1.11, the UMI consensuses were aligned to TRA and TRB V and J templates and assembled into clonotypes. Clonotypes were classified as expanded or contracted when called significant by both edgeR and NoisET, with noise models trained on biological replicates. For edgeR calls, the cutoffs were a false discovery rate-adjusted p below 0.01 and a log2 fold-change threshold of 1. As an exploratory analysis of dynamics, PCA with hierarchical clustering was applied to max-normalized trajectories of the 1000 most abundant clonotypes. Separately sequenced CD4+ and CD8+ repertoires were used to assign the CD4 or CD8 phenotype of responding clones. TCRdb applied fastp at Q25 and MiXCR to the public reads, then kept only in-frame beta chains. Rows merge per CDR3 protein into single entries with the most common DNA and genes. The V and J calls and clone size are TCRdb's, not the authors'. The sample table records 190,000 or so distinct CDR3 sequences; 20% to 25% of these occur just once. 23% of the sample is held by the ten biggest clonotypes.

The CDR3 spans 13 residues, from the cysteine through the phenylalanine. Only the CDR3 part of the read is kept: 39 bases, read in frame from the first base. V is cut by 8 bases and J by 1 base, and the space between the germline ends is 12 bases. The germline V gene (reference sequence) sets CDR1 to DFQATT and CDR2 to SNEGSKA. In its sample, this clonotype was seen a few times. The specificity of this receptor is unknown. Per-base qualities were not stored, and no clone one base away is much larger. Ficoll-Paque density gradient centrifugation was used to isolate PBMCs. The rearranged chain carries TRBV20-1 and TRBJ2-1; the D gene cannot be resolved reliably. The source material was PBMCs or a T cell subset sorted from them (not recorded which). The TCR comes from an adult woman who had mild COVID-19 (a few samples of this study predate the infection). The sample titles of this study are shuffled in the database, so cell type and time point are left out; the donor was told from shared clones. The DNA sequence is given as TGCAGTCTACGAGTGGTATCCTACAATGAGCAGTTCTTC. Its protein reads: CSLRVVSYNEQFF.